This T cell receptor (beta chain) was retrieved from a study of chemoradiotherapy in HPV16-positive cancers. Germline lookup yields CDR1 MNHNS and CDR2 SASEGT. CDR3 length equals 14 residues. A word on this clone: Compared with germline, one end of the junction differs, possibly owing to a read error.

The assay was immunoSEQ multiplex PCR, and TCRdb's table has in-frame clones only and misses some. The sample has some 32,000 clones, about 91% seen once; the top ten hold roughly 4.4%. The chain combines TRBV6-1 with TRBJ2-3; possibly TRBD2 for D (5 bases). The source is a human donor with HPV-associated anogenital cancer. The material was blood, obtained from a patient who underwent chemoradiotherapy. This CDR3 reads CASSEGASKDTQYF. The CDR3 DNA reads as TGTGCCAGCAGTGAAGGGGCTAGCAAAGATACGCAGTATTTT.